One sample yielded the 19 T cell receptor beta chains listed below, sequenced in a study of blood T cell repertoires in COVID-19. Measured with immunoSEQ multiplex PCR; TCRdb has only the in-frame clones, and not every one. In the table there are about 160,000 clones, approximately 82% of which are singletons. The sequenced sample was peripheral blood. These receptors all stem from a man between 65 and 79 years old who had recovered from COVID-19.

This clone was found a few times. The chain links TRBV19 to TRBJ2-1, with D perhaps matching TRBD2 (6 bases). V lost 5 bases to trimming and J lost 2 bases, with 13 bases between them. This CDR3 comprises 15 residues. Per germline, CDR1 LNHDA and CDR2 SQIVND (reference sequence). DNA of the CDR3: TGTGCCAGTAGTGTTAGCGGAGACCCCTACAATGAGCAGTTCTTC. Protein product: CASSVSGDPYNEQFF.

V is TRBV10-3 and J is TRBJ1-3; no definite D call. The CDR3 spans 16 residues. The V gene lost 0 bases and the J gene lost 0 bases, with 9 bases spanning the gap. CDR1 and CDR2 (germline): ENHRY, SYGVKD. For the CDR3, the DNA is TGTGCCATCAGTGAGTCGTACTCCGGCTCTGGAAACACCATATATTTT. Its translation is CAISESYSGSGNTIYF.

This rearrangement joins TRBV6-6 to TRBJ2-5, with D possibly matching TRBD1 (6 bases). This CDR3 comprises 13 residues. CDR1 is MNHNY, CDR2 SVGAGI, per germline (reference sequence). Trimming took off 8 bases at V and 0 bases at J, with 10 bases between the two ends. The CDR3: CASARTDQETQYF. Written as DNA, the CDR3 is TGTGCCAGCGCGCGGACAGACCAAGAGACCCAGTACTTC.

Remarks on this clone: Different DNA sequences within this sample yield the same CDR3. The chain links TRBV28 to TRBJ2-7; D is perhaps TRBD1 (5 bases). This CDR3 is 13 amino acids long. The V gene's germline CDR1 is MDHEN and CDR2 SYDVKM. V lost 2 bases and J lost 1, with 6 bases in between. CDR3 nucleotides: TGTGCCAGCAGTTTAGACAGTTCCTACGAGCAGTACTTC. It translates to CASSLDSSYEQYF. Filled out from reference TRBV28 and TRBJ2-7, the complete variable domain reads DVKVTQSSRYLVKRTGEKVFLECVQDMDHENMFWYRQDPGLGLRLIYFSYDVKMKEKGDIPEGYSVSREKKERFSLILESASTNQTSMYLCASSLDSSYEQYFGPGTRLTVT.

V and J are TRBV10-1 and TRBJ2-3; 11 positions match TRBD2. The V and J ends lost 4 bases and 3 bases, in that order; junction bases with no gene match: 6. This CDR3 is 16 amino acids long. Germline V gene lookup returns CDR1 WNHNN and CDR2 SYGVQD (reference sequence). CDR3 sequence: CASSGLTSGSTDTQYF. The CDR3 DNA sequence: TGCGCCAGCAGTGGACTAACTAGCGGGAGTACAGATACGCAGTATTTT.

The chain is built from TRBV7-9 and TRBJ2-7; 7 bases map to TRBD2. This CDR3 has 15 residues. V shed 2 bases, J shed 4 bases, and the junction held 8 bases outside the gene matches. The V gene's germline CDR1 is SEHNR and CDR2 FQNEAQ (reference sequence). CDR3 sequence (DNA): TGTGCCAGCAGCTTAACGTGGGAGGGCCGGTACGAGCAGTACTTC. This sequence encodes CASSLTWEGRYEQYF.

The chain joins TRBV5-1 to TRBJ1-4; no definite D call. The CDR3 spans 14 residues. V lost 3 bases to trimming and J lost 8 bases, with 14 bases between them. Germline lookup yields CDR1 SGHRS and CDR2 YFSETQ. The CDR3 is CASSSTPTGEKLFF. CDR3 bases: TGCGCCAGCAGCTCGACACCCACGGGGGAAAAACTGTTTTTT.

The chain carries TRBV7-2 and TRBJ2-1, with TRBD1 as a possible D gene (5 bases). Germline CDR1 is SGHTA and CDR2 is FQGNSA. Trimming pared 1 base from V and 11 bases from J, leaving 15 bases between. This CDR3 has 14 amino acids. The CDR3, as DNA: TGTGCCAGCAGCTTAGAAGAGTGGGGCGAGAAGCAGTTCTTC. This sequence encodes CASSLEEWGEKQFF.

The rearrangement links TRBV27 to TRBJ2-7, with 7 bases that match TRBD1. V was clipped by 5 bases and J by 6 bases; unmatched bases: 7. The CDR3 runs 13 residues. Germline CDR1 and CDR2: MNHEY and SMNVEV (reference sequence). CDR3 nucleotides: TGTGCCAGCAGTCCCCCGACAGGGCTCGAGCAGTACTTC. Translating it yields CASSPPTGLEQYF.

The chain uses TRBV27 and TRBJ1-6; D perhaps matches TRBD1 (5 bases). The V gene lost 2 bases and the J gene lost 3 bases, with 11 bases spanning the gap. The CDR3 totals 16 residues. Germline CDR1 and CDR2: MNHEY and SMNVEV (reference sequence). This chain's CDR3 is CASSLLKGNYNSPLHF. The CDR3 DNA is TGTGCCAGCAGTTTACTTAAGGGGAACTATAATTCACCCCTCCACTTT.

The chain joins TRBV11-3 to TRBJ2-2, with a weak D call TRBD2 (6 bases). CDR3 size: 17 residues. V was clipped by 2 bases and J by 5 bases, with 18 bases between them. Germline values: CDR1 SGHNT, CDR2 YENEEA. CDR3 sequence (DNA): TGTGCCAGCAGCTTAAACCAAGCGGGTGGACGGACCGGGGAGCTGTTTTTT. It yields the protein CASSLNQAGGRTGELFF.

CDR3 DNA: TGTGCCAGCAGCCAAGGTGGCGGCGATAATTCACCCCTCCACTTT. Protein: CASSQGGGDNSPLHF. The V call is TRBV3-1 (or the pseudogene TRBV3-2), the J call TRBJ1-6, with D hard to call. CDR1 is LGHDT, CDR2 YNNKEL, per germline (reference sequence). Trimming stripped 1 base from V and 5 bases from J, with 9 bases between. This CDR3 has 15 amino acids.

This clone turned up a few times. CDR3 sequence: CATTLARRTGELFF. CDR3 DNA: TGTGCCACGACCTTGGCTAGACGCACCGGGGAGCTGTTTTTT. The chain recombines TRBV7-2 with TRBJ2-2; D remains unclear. The length of the CDR3 is 14 residues. Looked up from germline, CDR1 is SGHTA and CDR2 is FQGNSA. The ends were cut back, 10 bases at V and 4 bases at J, with 16 bases in the middle.

This sequence joins TRBV7-2 and TRBJ2-1; 9 nucleotides agree with TRBD2. The V gene end was trimmed by 4 bases and the J gene end by 4 bases; junction bases not matched to a gene: 5. Germline V gene data show CDR1 as SGHTA and CDR2 as FQGNSA. The CDR3 consists of 15 residues. Here the CDR3 DNA reads TGTGCCAGCAGCTATACTAGCGGGCAATACAATGAGCAGTTCTTC. It specifies CASSYTSGQYNEQFF.

The V call is TRBV19, the J call TRBJ2-1; D possibly corresponds to TRBD2 (6 bases). Looked up from germline, CDR1 is LNHDA and CDR2 is SQIVND (reference sequence). This CDR3 spans 15 amino acids. V was pared by 7 bases and J by 0 bases, with 13 bases between. CDR3 in DNA: TGTGCCAGTAAGTCTAGCGCAAGCTCCTACAATGAGCAGTTCTTC. Translated: CASKSSASSYNEQFF.

This chain joins TRBV13 and TRBJ2-3; 12 bases are shared with TRBD2. Germline V gene data show CDR1 as PRHDT and CDR2 as FYEKMQ (reference sequence). V gave up 3 bases and J gave up 1 base; unmatched junction bases: 8. This CDR3 is 18 amino acids long. The CDR3 loop is CASSFLAGGIRGTDTQYF. CDR3 sequence (DNA): TGTGCCAGCAGCTTTCTAGCGGGAGGGATCAGAGGCACAGATACGCAGTATTTT.

This sequence joins TRBV5-1 and TRBJ2-5; 7 bases are shared with TRBD1. With V trimmed by 4 bases and J by 3 bases, 6 bases remained unmatched. The V gene's germline CDR1 is SGHRS and CDR2 YFSETQ. This CDR3 spans 14 amino acids. CDR3 bases: TGCGCCAGCAGCCCCATAGGGACAGAAGAGACCCAGTACTTC. Protein product: CASSPIGTEETQYF. The full variable domain, its missing parts supplied by reference TRBV5-1 and TRBJ2-5, is KAGVTQTPRYLIKTRGQQVTLSCSPISGHRSVSWYQQTPGQGLQFLFEYFSETQRNKGNFPGRFSGRQFSNSRSEMNVSTLELGDSALYLCASSPIGTEETQYFGPGTRLLVL.

The V gene is TRBV5-1, the J gene TRBJ1-1; 9 bases match TRBD1. Germline CDR1 SGHRS, CDR2 YFSETQ. The CDR3 runs 14 residues. J lost 5 bases, V lost 4 bases, and 6 bases had no gene match. CDR3 sequence (DNA): TGCGCCAGCAGCACGGGACAGGGTTTAACTGAAGCTTTCTTT. Amino acids: CASSTGQGLTEAFF.

This clone was recorded only once. The V and J genes are TRBV5-1 and TRBJ2-1; 9 bases fit TRBD2. The V gene's germline CDR1 is SGHRS and CDR2 YFSETQ. The V gene end was trimmed by 4 bases and the J gene end by 1 base; junction bases not matched to a gene: 9. The CDR3 runs 17 residues. CDR3 in amino acids: CASSRAPSGTSYNEQFF. The CDR3 coding sequence is TGCGCCAGCAGCCGGGCCCCTAGCGGGACATCCTACAATGAGCAGTTCTTC.